This T cell receptor beta chain was found in a study of follicular helper T cells after annual influenza vaccination. Regarding time point: 2014-2015 season, pre-vaccination. Vaccine contraindications, substance abuse, HIV/AIDS, active malignancy and active illness excluded donors. CDR3 length: 16 amino acids. From germline, CDR1 is MNHEY and CDR2 SVGAGI. V dropped 2 bases and J dropped 5; count of bases not matched to a gene: 9. Measured with immunoSEQ multiplex PCR; TCRdb has only the in-frame clones, and not every one. The sample holds around 25,000 clones; approximately 81% are singletons and the top ten take around 1.2%.

This specimen was CXCR5+ CD38- circulating T follicular helper cells from blood, taken on the day of influenza vaccination. Specified subset: circulating Tfh, non-naive CD4+CXCR5+PD-1+ (ICOS+CD38+ or ICOS-CD38-). The TCR sequence derives from an adult who received the influenza vaccine. The rearrangement links TRBV6-5 to TRBJ2-1; 7 bases align to TRBD1. The CDR3: CASSYGIRDSHNEQFF. The CDR3 coding sequence is TGTGCCAGCAGTTACGGAATCCGGGACAGCCACAATGAGCAGTTCTTC.